This TCR beta chain appears in the sequencing data of a study of T-cell reconstitution after alpha-beta-depleted transplantation in children. Findings and limits, study-wide: Surviving thymic progenitors and recipient T cells were the source of high TCRbeta diversity at day 60 in some patients.

Trimming took 7 bases from V and 0 from J; bases not matched to a gene: 9. The CDR3 sequence is 15 residues long. CDR1 is SGHTA and CDR2 is FQGNSA in the germline V gene. Researchers prepared the TCRbeta library using unique molecular identifiers, the study reports. TCRdb itself ran the PCR reads through MiXCR, one entry per CDR3 protein. The top ten hold about 14% of the sample, which has about 580,000 distinct CDR3 sequences, 23% seen once. A note on this clonotype: Its matching antigen is unknown.

The material sequenced was PBMCs, mostly from graft donor cells, taken 360 days after TCRalphabeta/CD19-depleted stem cell transplant. V is TRBV7-2 and J is TRBJ2-7; the match to TRBD2 covers 7 bases. The receptor comes from a boy in the first two years of life who had a stem cell transplant for acute myeloid leukemia, so the T cells may come from the graft donor. Written as DNA, the CDR3 is TGTGCCAGCACGCCCAGAGCGGGGATCTCCTACGAGCAGTACTTC. It encodes CASTPRAGISYEQYF.